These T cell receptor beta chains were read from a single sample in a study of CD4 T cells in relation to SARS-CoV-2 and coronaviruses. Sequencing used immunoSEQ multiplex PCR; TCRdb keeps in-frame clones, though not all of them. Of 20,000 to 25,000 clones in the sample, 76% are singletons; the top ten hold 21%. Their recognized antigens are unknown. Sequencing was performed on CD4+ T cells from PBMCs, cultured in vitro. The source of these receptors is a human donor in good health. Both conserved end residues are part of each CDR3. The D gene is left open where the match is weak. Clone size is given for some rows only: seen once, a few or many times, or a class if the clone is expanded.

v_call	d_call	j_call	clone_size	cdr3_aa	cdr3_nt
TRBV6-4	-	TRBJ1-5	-	CASSDSERGRKLNQPQHF	TGTGCCAGCAGTGACTCCGAGCGGGGCAGGAAATTAAATCAGCCCCAGCATTTT
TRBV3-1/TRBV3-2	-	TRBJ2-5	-	CASSQRTVQETQYF	TGTGCCAGCAGCCAGAGGACAGTCCAAGAGACCCAGTACTTC
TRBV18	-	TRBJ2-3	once	CASHASGHTDTQYF	TGTGCCAGCCACGCCAGCGGACACACAGATACGCAGTATTTT
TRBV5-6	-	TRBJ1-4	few	CASSWGINEKLFF	TGTGCCAGCAGCTGGGGGATTAATGAAAAACTGTTTTTT
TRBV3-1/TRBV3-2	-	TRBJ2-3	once	CASSPWFSINTDTQYF	TGTGCCAGCAGCCCTTGGTTCAGTATCAACACAGATACGCAGTATTTT
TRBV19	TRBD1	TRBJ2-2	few	CASTRQGNPGELFF	TGTGCCAGTACACGACAGGGCAATCCCGGGGAGCTGTTTTTT
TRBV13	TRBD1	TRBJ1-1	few	CASSPLGTGIAEAFF	TGTGCCAGCAGCCCACTCGGGACAGGGATCGCTGAAGCTTTCTTT
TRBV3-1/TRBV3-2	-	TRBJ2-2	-	CASDFSGSSNTGELFF	TGTGCCAGCGACTTCTCGGGGTCCTCGAACACCGGGGAGCTGTTTTTT
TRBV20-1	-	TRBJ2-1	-	CSASFGSINEQFF	TGCAGTGCTAGTTTCGGGAGTATCAATGAGCAGTTCTTC
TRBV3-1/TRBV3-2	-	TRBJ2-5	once	CASSQPGTSHRDF	TGTGCCAGCAGCCAACCGGGGACTTCCCATCGGGACTTC
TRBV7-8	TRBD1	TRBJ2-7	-	CASSLYRDRASYEQYF	TGTGCCAGCAGCCTTTACCGGGACAGAGCTTCCTACGAGCAGTACTTC
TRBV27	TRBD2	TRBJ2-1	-	CASSWSGGSNEQFF	TGTGCCAGCAGTTGGTCGGGAGGTTCCAATGAGCAGTTCTTC
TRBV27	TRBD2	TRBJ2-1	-	CASSSPTSGTYNEQFF	TGTGCCAGCAGTTCGCCGACTAGCGGAACTTACAATGAGCAGTTCTTC
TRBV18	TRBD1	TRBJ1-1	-	CASSPADRGTEAFF	TGTGCCAGCTCACCAGCGGACAGGGGCACTGAAGCTTTCTTT
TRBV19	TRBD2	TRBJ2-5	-	CASRSGNGETQYF	TGTGCCAGCAGAAGCGGGAATGGGGAGACCCAGTACTTC
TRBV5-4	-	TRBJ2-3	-	CASSLDAGARSDTQYF	TGTGCCAGCAGCTTGGATGCGGGGGCCCGCTCAGATACGCAGTATTTT
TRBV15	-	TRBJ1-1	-	CATKSRRDTEAFF	TGTGCCACCAAGAGTAGAAGGGATACTGAAGCTTTCTTT
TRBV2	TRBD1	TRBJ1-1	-	CASSPDRGVGNTEAFF	TGTGCCAGCAGTCCGGACAGGGGGGTGGGGAACACTGAAGCTTTCTTT
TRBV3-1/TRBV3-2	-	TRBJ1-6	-	CASSQEGPQGSPLHF	TGTGCCAGCAGCCAAGAAGGCCCTCAGGGTTCACCCCTCCACTTT
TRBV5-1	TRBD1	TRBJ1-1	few	CASSPAVGTGAWFAEAFF	TGCGCCAGCAGCCCGGCGGTGGGGACAGGGGCCTGGTTTGCTGAAGCTTTCTTT
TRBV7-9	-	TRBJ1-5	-	CASSLEGGGQPQHF	TGTGCCAGCAGCTTAGAGGGAGGCGGGCAGCCCCAGCATTTT
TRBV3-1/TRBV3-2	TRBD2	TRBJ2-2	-	CASSQTSGRNTGELFF	TGTGCCAGCAGCCAGACTAGCGGGAGGAACACCGGGGAGCTGTTTTTT
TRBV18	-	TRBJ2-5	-	CASSPPTARGETQYF	TGTGCCAGCTCACCACCGACAGCCAGAGGGGAGACCCAGTACTTC
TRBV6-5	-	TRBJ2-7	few	CASSSGTPLNTYEQYF	TGTGCCAGCAGTTCCGGGACGCCCCTAAATACGTACGAGCAGTACTTC
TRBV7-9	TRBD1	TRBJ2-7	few	CASSLGTGEGKSYEQYF	TGTGCCAGCAGCTTAGGGACAGGGGAAGGTAAAAGCTACGAGCAGTACTTC
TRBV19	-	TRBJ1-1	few	CASQQVNTEAFF	TGTGCCAGTCAGCAGGTTAACACTGAAGCTTTCTTT
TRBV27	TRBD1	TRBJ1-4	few	CASSTGQGKGVNEKLFF	TGTGCCAGCAGTACCGGACAGGGGAAGGGCGTGAATGAAAAACTGTTTTTT
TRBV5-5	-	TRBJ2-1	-	CASSRAGRDNEQFF	TGTGCCAGCAGTAGGGCCGGGCGAGACAATGAGCAGTTCTTC
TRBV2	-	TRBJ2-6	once	CASNLPAGANVLTF	TGTGCCAGCAACCTCCCCGCTGGGGCCAACGTCCTGACTTTC
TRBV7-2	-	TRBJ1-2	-	CASSLASGRGGYTF	TGTGCCAGCAGCTTAGCGTCAGGGCGAGGTGGCTACACCTTC
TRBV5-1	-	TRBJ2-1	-	CASSLQKGEQFF	TGCGCCAGCAGCTTACAGAAGGGCGAGCAGTTCTTC
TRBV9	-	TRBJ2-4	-	CASSVAGGLAKNIQYF	TGTGCCAGCAGCGTAGCTGGGGGTTTGGCCAAAAACATTCAGTACTTC
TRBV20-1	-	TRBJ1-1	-	CSASPGGMNTEAFF	TGCAGTGCTAGTCCCGGGGGGATGAACACTGAAGCTTTCTTT
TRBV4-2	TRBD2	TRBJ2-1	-	CASSQDGTSTEQFF	TGTGCCAGCAGCCAAGATGGGACTAGCACCGAGCAGTTCTTC
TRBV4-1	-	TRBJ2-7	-	CASSQPTSSYEQYF	TGCGCCAGCAGCCAACCTACTAGCTCCTACGAGCAGTACTTC
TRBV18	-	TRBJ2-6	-	CASSPRTPKELSGANVLTF	TGTGCCAGCTCACCCAGGACCCCCAAGGAGCTCTCTGGGGCCAACGTCCTGACTTTC
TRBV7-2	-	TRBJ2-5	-	CAGSDGVNQETQYF	TGTGCCGGCAGCGACGGGGTAAACCAAGAGACCCAGTACTTC
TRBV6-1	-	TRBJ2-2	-	CATIPIQNTGELFF	TGTGCGACGATTCCTATACAGAACACCGGGGAGCTGTTTTTT
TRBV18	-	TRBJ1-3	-	CASSPGEGQRDTIYF	TGTGCCAGCTCACCAGGAGAGGGTCAGCGGGACACCATATATTTT
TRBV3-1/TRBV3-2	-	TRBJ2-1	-	CASSQDRIRGDEQFF	TGTGCCAGCAGCCAAGATCGAATCCGTGGCGATGAGCAGTTCTTC
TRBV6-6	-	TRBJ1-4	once	CASLPVGMGEKLFF	TGTGCCAGCCTCCCGGTAGGGATGGGTGAAAAACTGTTTTTT
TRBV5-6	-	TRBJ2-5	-	CASSLYGQETQYF	TGTGCCAGCAGCCTGTACGGCCAAGAGACCCAGTACTTC
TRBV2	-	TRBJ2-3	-	CATRGGGHTDTQYF	TGTGCCACCAGGGGCGGCGGACACACAGATACGCAGTATTTT
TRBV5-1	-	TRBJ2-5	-	CASSFQGETQYF	TGCGCCAGCAGTTTTCAGGGGGAGACCCAGTACTTC
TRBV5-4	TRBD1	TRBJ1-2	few	CASSFRTGTNYGYTF	TGTGCCAGCAGCTTTAGGACAGGGACTAACTATGGCTACACCTTC
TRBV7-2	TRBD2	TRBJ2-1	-	CASSLGGSGGYGEQFF	TGTGCCAGCAGCTTAGGAGGTAGCGGGGGCTACGGTGAGCAGTTCTTC